This T cell receptor (beta chain) originates from a study of metastatic and nonmetastatic thyroid tumors. Study in general: Across blood and tumor or nodule tissue, repertoires from malignant and benign thyroid patients were compared with one another. Regarding the study as a whole: Reportedly, malignant thyroid tumors had significantly higher TCR beta diversity than benign nodules, in blood and tumor.

Germline V gene sequence: CDR1 MRHNA, CDR2 SNTAGT. The CDR3 extends over 14 amino acids. V was trimmed by 5 bases and J by 5 bases, leaving 13 bases between them. Original data processing: The authors used CDR3 differences across clinicopathological groups to build a distant-metastasis classifier for papillary thyroid cancer. TCRdb recomputed clones from the PCR reads via MiXCR. The V and J calls were determined by TCRdb, not by the authors. The table has 4,000 to 6,000 clones, 28% seen once. Concerning this clone itself: The antigen remains undetermined.

Until they underwent thyroid surgery, no patient had received any treatment. The rearrangement joins TRBV6-4 to TRBJ1-5, with D hard to call. The sequenced sample was adjacent normal tissue. The receptor was derived from a female donor with papillary thyroid cancer or a benign thyroid nodule (not recorded which). Some clones in this sample may be carry-over from other donors' samples. CDR3 amino acids: CASSYRLGDQPQHF. Here the CDR3 DNA reads TGTGCCAGCAGTTACCGTCTGGGCGATCAGCCCCAGCATTTT.